This TCR beta chain originates from a study of blood T cells in healthy people across ages. The second PCR ran about 6 to 11 cycles with a sample-barcoded 5' primer and J-beta primers. TCRdb reprocessed the 5' RACE reads via MiXCR and lists one record per CDR3 protein. The sample records around 1,500,000 distinct CDR3 sequences, 42% being singletons. Per the germline V gene, CDR1 is DFQATT and CDR2 is SNEGSKA (reference sequence). The CDR3 covers 14 residues. Between the trimmed V and J ends, which lost 3 bases and 10 bases, there was a span of 16 bases. The chain uses TRBV20-1 and TRBJ1-6; D uncertain. This receptor was taken from a woman younger than 35 in good health. Sample: blood. The CDR3 DNA reads TGCAGTGCTAGTACTCCCGGGTTTGCCTCACCCCTCCACTTT. It yields the protein CSASTPGFASPLHF.